This T cell receptor beta chain was identified in a study of T cell responses to AZD1222 COVID-19 vaccine. The CDR3 runs to 13 residues. Trimming pared 2 bases from V and 4 bases from J, leaving 9 bases between. Germline assignment: CDR1 SGHKS and CDR2 YYEKEE (reference sequence). Measured with immunoSEQ multiplex PCR; TCRdb has only the in-frame clones, and not every one. The sample lists approximately 99,000 clones, about 85% occurring once. Study-level results: Repertoire collection took place solely once the T cell response had peaked. At 160-218 and 743-854, vaccine-associated CD4 TCRs were dominant, and they spanned spike. Most donors were white British, females outnumbered males, and clonal diversity was possibly underestimated.

Remarks on this clone: What it recognizes is unknown.

This sequence joins TRBV5-5 and TRBJ1-2, with D maybe TRBD1 (6 bases). This receptor was identified in an adult in good health. This material consisted of peripheral blood, taken on day 0 of AZD1222 vaccination. The CDR3 region has the DNA TGTGCCAGCAGCTTACAGGGAGTCTATGGCTACACCTTC. This sequence encodes CASSLQGVYGYTF.